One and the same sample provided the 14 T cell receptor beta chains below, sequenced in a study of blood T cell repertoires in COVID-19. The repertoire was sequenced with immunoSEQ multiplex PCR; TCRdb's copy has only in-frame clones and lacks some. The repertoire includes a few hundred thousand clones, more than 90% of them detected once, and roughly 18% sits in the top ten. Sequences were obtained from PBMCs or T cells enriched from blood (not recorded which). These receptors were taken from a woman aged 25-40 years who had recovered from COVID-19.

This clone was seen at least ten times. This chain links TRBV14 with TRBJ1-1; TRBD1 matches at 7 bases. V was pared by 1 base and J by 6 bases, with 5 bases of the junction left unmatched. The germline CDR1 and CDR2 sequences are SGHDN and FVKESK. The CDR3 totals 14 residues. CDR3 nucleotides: TGTGCCAGCAGCCAAGGGTTTCAGGGGGCTGAAGCTTTCTTT. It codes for CASSQGFQGAEAFF.

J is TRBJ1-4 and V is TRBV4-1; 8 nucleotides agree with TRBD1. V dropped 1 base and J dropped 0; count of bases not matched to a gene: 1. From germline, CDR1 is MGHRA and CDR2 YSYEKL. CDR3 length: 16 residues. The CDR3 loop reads CASSQAQGATNEKLFF. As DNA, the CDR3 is TGCGCCAGCAGCCAAGCACAGGGGGCAACTAATGAAAAACTGTTTTTT.

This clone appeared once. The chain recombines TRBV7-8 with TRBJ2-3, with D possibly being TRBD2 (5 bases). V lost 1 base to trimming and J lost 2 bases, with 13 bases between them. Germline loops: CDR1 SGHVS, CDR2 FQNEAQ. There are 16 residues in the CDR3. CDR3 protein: CASSLDYAGITDTQYF. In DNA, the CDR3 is TGTGCCAGCAGCTTAGACTACGCCGGGATCACAGATACGCAGTATTTT. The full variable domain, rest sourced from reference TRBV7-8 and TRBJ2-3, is GAGVSQSPRYKVAKRGQDVALRCDPISGHVSLFWYQQALGQGPEFLTYFQNEAQLDKSGLPSDRFFAERPEGSVSTLKIQRTQQEDSAVYLCASSLDYAGITDTQYFGPGTRLTVL.

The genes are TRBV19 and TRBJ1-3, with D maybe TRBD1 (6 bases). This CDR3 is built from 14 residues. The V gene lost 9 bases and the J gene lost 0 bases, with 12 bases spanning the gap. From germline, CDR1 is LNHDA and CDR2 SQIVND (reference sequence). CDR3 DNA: TGTGCCAGCGCGACAGGAGCCTCTGGAAACACCATATATTTT. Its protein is CASATGASGNTIYF.

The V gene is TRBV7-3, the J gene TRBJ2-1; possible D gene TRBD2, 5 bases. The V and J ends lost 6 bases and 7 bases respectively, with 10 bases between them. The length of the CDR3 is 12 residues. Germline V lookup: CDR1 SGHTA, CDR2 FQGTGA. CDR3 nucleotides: TGTGCCAGCAGAGGGAGATCAAATGAGCAGTTCTTC. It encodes CASRGRSNEQFF.

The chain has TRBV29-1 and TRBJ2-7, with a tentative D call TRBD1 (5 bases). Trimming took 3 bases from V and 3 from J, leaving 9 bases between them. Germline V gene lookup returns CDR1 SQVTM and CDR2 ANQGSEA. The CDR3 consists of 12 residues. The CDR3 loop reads CSVELRDYEQYF. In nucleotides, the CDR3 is TGCAGCGTTGAGCTCAGGGACTACGAGCAGTACTTC.

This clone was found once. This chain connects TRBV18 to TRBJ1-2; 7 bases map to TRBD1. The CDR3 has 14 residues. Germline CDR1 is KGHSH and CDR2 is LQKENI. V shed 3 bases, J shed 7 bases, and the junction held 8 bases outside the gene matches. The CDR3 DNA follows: TGTGCCAGCTCACCTGGGGCAGGGGGTCTTGGCTACACCTTC. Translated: CASSPGAGGLGYTF.

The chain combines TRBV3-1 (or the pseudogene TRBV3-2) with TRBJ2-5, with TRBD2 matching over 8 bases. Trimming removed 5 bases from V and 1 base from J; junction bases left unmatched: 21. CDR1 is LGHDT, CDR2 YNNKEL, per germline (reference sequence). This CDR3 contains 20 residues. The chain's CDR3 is CASSYVTEGLADEFQETQYF. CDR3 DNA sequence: TGTGCCAGCAGCTACGTCACCGAAGGACTAGCCGACGAGTTCCAAGAGACCCAGTACTTC.

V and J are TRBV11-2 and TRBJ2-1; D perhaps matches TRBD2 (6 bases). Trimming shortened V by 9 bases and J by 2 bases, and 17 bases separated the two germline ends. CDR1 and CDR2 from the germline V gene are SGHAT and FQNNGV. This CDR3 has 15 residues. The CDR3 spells CASNSGGVTYNEQFF. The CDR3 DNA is TGTGCCAGTAACTCGGGCGGGGTTACCTACAATGAGCAGTTCTTC.

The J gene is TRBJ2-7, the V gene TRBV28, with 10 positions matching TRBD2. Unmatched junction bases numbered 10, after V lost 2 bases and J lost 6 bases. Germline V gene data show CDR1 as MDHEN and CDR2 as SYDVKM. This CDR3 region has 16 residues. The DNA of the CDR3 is TGTGCCAGCAGTTTAGGGGCTAGCGGGAGTCTGGGCGAGCAGTACTTC. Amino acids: CASSLGASGSLGEQYF. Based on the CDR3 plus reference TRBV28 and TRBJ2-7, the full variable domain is DVKVTQSSRYLVKRTGEKVFLECVQDMDHENMFWYRQDPGLGLRLIYFSYDVKMKEKGDIPEGYSVSREKKERFSLILESASTNQTSMYLCASSLGASGSLGEQYFGPGTRLTVT.

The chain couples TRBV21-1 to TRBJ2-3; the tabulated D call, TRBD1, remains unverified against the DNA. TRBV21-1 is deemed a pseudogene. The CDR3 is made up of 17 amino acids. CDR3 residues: CASSLGVAVTSTDTQYF. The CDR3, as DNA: TGTGCCAGCAGCTTAGGGGTGGCCGTGACTAGCACAGATACGCAGTATTTT.

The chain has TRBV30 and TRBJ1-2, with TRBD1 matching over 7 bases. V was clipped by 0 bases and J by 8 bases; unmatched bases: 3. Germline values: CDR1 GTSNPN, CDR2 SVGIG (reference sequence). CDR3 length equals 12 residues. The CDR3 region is CAWSVRDRGYTF. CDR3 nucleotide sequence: TGTGCCTGGAGTGTACGGGACAGAGGCTACACCTTC.

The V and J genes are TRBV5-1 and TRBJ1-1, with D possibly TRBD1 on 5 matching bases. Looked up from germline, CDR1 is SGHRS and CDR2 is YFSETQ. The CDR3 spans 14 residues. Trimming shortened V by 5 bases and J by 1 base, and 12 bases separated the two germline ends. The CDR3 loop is CASRLAGPNTEAFF. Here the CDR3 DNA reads TGCGCCAGCAGACTGGCAGGGCCGAACACTGAAGCTTTCTTT.

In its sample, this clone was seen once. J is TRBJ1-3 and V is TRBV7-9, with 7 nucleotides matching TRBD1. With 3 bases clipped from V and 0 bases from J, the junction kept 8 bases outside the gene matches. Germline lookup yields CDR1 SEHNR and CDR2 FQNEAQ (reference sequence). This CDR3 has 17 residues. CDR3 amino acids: CASSFSGGARSGNTIYF. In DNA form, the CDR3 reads TGTGCCAGCAGCTTCTCAGGGGGAGCCCGCTCTGGAAACACCATATATTTT.